This T cell receptor beta chain was obtained from a study of CD8+ T cells in alopecia areata. As for the study in general: Treatment comprised oral tofacitinib, 5 to 10 mg twice daily, in treated patients.

Lesional scalp punch biopsies and peripheral blood were collected from alopecia areata patients. The CDR3 loop spans 14 amino acids. CDR1 and CDR2 (germline): MNHEY, SMNVEV (reference sequence). The germline V and J ends were trimmed by 7 bases and 3 bases, with 12 bases remaining between them. Study-wide points: Normal skin contains resident alphabeta T cells, and these are also sequenced in scalp samples. Mice gave a clearer picture of TCR sharing than patients did, possibly for HLA-related reasons.

This clone has only a few counts. Antigen: not known. Extraction of RNA preceded its reverse transcription into cDNA, which served as the sequencing template. The assay was immunoSEQ multiplex PCR, and TCRdb's table has in-frame clones only and misses some. The sample lists over 100,000 clones; almost 50% were seen once. V usage is TRBV27 and J usage is TRBJ2-2; either TRBD1 or TRBD2 may supply D (5 bases each). This sample comprised CD8+ T cells sorted from blood, obtained at week 0. The receptor comes from a human donor with alopecia areata. CDR3 sequence: CASTPLGDTGELFF. The CDR3 coding sequence is TGTGCCAGCACTCCTCTGGGGGACACCGGGGAGCTGTTTTTT.